The source of this T cell receptor beta chain is a study of cytomegalovirus exposure and HLA in healthy donors listed by TCRdb under 2017. Regarding the complete study: An earlier analysis of some 550 of the donors reported about 250 Gb of sequence data and 117 million unique TCR beta sequences from approximately 180 million T cells. An early release covering about 600 HLA-typed donors comprised approximately 290 gigabases of sequencing data and some 79 million unique TCR sequences. Of the roughly 400 genotyped donors, about 80% fell in the genetic ancestry cluster associated with self-reported Caucasian donors. The study aimed to test whether signatures of past pathogen exposure could be identified by cataloging public T cell receptors. The T cell repertoires of several hundred subjects were profiled by immunosequencing and related to cytomegalovirus serostatus. In addition to the first cohort of 650 to 750 subjects, a separate validation cohort of over 90 different subjects was used. High-throughput TCR immunosequencing, statistical association of individual TCRs with disease status, and machine learning were combined to predict cytomegalovirus infection status. A later analysis re-analyzed previously published TCR beta repertoires from approximately 670 donors and added high-resolution HLA genotyping to study TCR occurrence patterns. Rather than using new phenotypic data, the later analysis identified candidate immune exposures from TCR beta sequences and from how often those sequences occurred across donors. To decide whether each TCR beta V gene segment behaved as functional or pseudogenic, an earlier analysis of approximately 620 of the donors relied on high-throughput TCR beta sequencing. Donor age, sex, ethnicity and CMV serostatus were collected together with the repertoire data. In a later genetic analysis, genome-wide SNP genotypes for about 60% of the 666 donors were used, and that subset was treated as a discovery cohort. All discovery cohort repertoires had been generated using a single sequencing platform. HLA typing covered class I and class II loci at four-digit resolution. Typing coverage differed by locus: A, B, C, DRB1 and DQB1 were typed in roughly 629-640 donors, DQA1 in approximately 520, DPA1 in 606, and DPB1 in 400 to 490. Several DR-DQ haplotypes were handled as single units for association and clustering because linkage in the cohort was strong. On average, about 240,000 unique TCR beta nucleotide sequences were sequenced per donor among more than 350 genotyped donors of the cohort, with approximately 18% of those sequences being non-productive.

The library was produced with the immunoSEQ multiplex PCR assay. A mixture of 60 forward primers for TCR Vbeta segments and 13 reverse primers for TCR Jbeta segments was used in the multiplex PCR. A multiplex PCR assay on genomic DNA amplified the CDR3 region of rearranged TCR beta genes. Amplified TCR beta libraries were sequenced as 87-base-pair reads on the Illumina HiSeq System. In the paper's pipeline: Across the roughly 700 repertoires, a later analysis counted tens of millions of unique TCR beta chains, approximately 12 million of which were shared by at least two donors. To remove PCR and sequencing errors, raw reads were error-corrected and collapsed into unique sequences using a nearest-neighbor algorithm that merged closely related sequences. V, D and J gene segments were assigned by aligning CDR3 sequences to IMGT reference sequences. For a sequence to be retained, at least a six-nucleotide match to both a V gene segment and a J gene segment was required. A rearrangement counted as productive if the CDR3 had no stop codons and remained in frame with V and J, and every other rearrangement counted as non-productive. CDR3 was defined according to IMGT convention as the region running from the second conserved V-encoded cysteine to the conserved J-encoded phenylalanine. In an earlier analysis of more than 550 of the donors, sequences lacking an unambiguous match to a single V gene segment were excluded. In an earlier analysis of 587 of the donors, a V segment was called functional when productive rearrangements were above 56.7%, and segregating when the standard deviation between donors exceeded 5%. A statistical classification framework was developed to diagnose cytomegalovirus status using the catalog of TCR beta chain sequences. V and J gene assignment, in a later analysis, came from comparing TCR nucleotide sequences with IMGT/GENE-DB human TR gene sequences. A later analysis assigned CDR3 sequences and most-parsimonious VDJ recombination scenarios with the TCRdist pipeline. In a later analysis, each TCR beta chain was defined by its CDR3 amino acid sequence together with its V-gene family, and reads without a unique V-gene family were excluded. In a later analysis, 500 to 650 highly shared, low-generation-probability nucleotide sequences were removed to address suspected cross-contamination and a sequencing artifact. A later analysis calculated a clonal expansion index for each public chain from normalized within-repertoire ranks of inferred template counts. In a later analysis, generation probabilities were computed with a VDJ recombination model fitted to out-of-frame rearrangements, and the resulting probabilities were checked against IGoR. In a later analysis, TCR-TCR, TCR-HLA and TCR-CMV co-occurrence was scored with hypergeometric tests, and a repertoire-size bias correction was applied to TCR pairs. In a later analysis, false discovery rates were estimated by permuting HLA or CMV assignments 20 times. In a later analysis, co-occurring TCRs were grouped using DBSCAN, with TCRdist sequence similarity added in when clustering inside HLA-allele-positive subsets. Repertoires with fewer than 30,000 or more than 120,000 public chains, plus five repertoires with anomalous nucleotide sharing, were excluded from co-occurrence clustering. Here the immuneACCESS table is served through TCRdb, limited to in-frame sequences with V and J called. Missing clones are a known gap in these copies; in checked studies unresolved V genes cover under half, and the rest lacks a known reason. D and trimming were read from the DNA, whereas the V and J calls and clone size are those reported in that table. Recorded for this sample are under 150,000 clones; approximately 68% of them occurred a single time. Roughly 1.6% of the sample belongs to the ten largest clones.

Reading the germline V gene gives CDR1 MNHNS and CDR2 SASEGT. V drops 0 bases and J drops 11 bases, leaving 13 bases in between. Reading from cysteine to phenylalanine, the CDR3 counts 13 amino acids. Only the CDR3 portion is preserved as DNA: 39 bases, with reading frame beginning at the first base. A few counts support this clone. The antigen it recognizes is unknown. Base-call qualities are not available, and no considerably larger clone is one nucleotide away. In total, approximately 700 healthy bone marrow donors made up the cohort. At the time of sampling, all cohort members were nominally healthy, though unrecorded immune exposures were likely present. The donor was CMV seropositive and was included in the group of almost 300 seropositive cohort members. A peripheral blood sample was collected from each donor, and TCR beta sequencing was performed on peripheral blood mononuclear cells. The Qiagen DNeasy Blood Extraction Kit was used to extract genomic DNA from the blood cell samples.

The paper's findings and limits, for the study overall: Sequencing depth was assumed to be roughly uniform across donors in the presence/absence analyses, though that assumption may not hold. A further reported finding was that TCR beta sequences accurately predicted the HLA-A and HLA-B alleles for most subjects in the first cohort. Compared with equally common non-associated chains, HLA-associated TCR beta chains in a later analysis were more clonally expanded and had lower generation probabilities. This cohort had only TCR beta chains sequenced, and the lack of alpha or paired-chain data limited which features could be detected. According to a later analysis, parvovirus B19, influenza, CMV and Epstein-Barr virus appeared linked to several top co-occurrence clusters. Linkage disequilibrium might explain the correlated functional status among segregating V segments, but an unknown experimental factor could not be ruled out. Because counts were too low, about 15 rarely observed V segments, including chromosome 9 orphons, were left out of the earlier analysis of approximately 500 of the donors. According to the authors, the approach could potentially be generalized to other disease states and immunological phenotypes. A later genetic analysis reported fewer N-insertions in productive TCRs among donors in an Asian-associated ancestry cluster than the 666-donor mean. The only immune exposure information available for the cohort was CMV serostatus. Because HLA typing was missing for some donors at each locus, association tests included only the typed subset. Assigning TCR associations to individual alleles was difficult when HLA alleles, especially DR and DQ, strongly co-occurred. A later analysis found that TCR association rates varied across HLA loci, with DRB1 alleles showing the most associated TCRs and HLA-C alleles the fewest. A total of 164 TCR beta chains were listed by the study as associated with cytomegalovirus. In vitro tests confirmed that a few of the cytomegalovirus-associated TCR beta chains recognize cytomegalovirus antigens. While some public TCRs were present in many individuals, most TCR sequences turned up only very rarely across donors. Because the 87-base-pair reads could not distinguish some IMGT-functional V segments, including TRBV6-2 and TRBV6-3, those segments were excluded. A cluster of highly shared sequence variants was judged likely to represent a technical artifact of the sequencing pipeline. Broadly in line with IMGT annotations, most TCR beta V segments showed up in productive rearrangements about 87% or about 30% of the time in an earlier analysis of around 600 of the donors. At a false discovery rate of 0.05, a later analysis linked fewer than 20,000 TCR beta sequences to specific HLA alleles. Most CMV-associated TCR beta chains appeared to be HLA-restricted in a later analysis, and the HLA associations seemed to be driven largely by CMV exposure. The classifier was reported to diagnose cytomegalovirus status with high specificity and sensitivity in both the original cohort and the validation cohort. An association between a missense DCLRE1C variant and V-gene and J-gene trimming of TCR beta chains was found in a later genetic analysis and replicated in an independent cohort.

The clonotype originates from a man aged 30 to 45 in good health and CMV-seropositive. The receptor chain draws on TRBV6-1 and TRBJ1-1; too little of a D gene remains to name it. The material sequenced was PBMCs. The sequenced DNA: TGTGCCAGCAGTGAAGCCGGATGGCAGAGGGCTTTCTTT. The encoded protein is CASSEAGWQRAFF.